The T cell receptor (beta chain) described here comes from a study of cytomegalovirus exposure and HLA in healthy donors. The V gene's germline CDR1 is MNHEY and CDR2 SMNVEV (reference sequence). V trimming: 7 bases; J trimming: 2 bases; junction bases outside the gene matches: 4. The CDR3 covers 14 residues. Donors sampled were nominally healthy, though unrecorded immune exposures were likely. This clone was recorded many times. Vbeta (60) and Jbeta (13) primers were used in the PCR. Only in-frame clones appear in the TCRdb table, and some are missing; sequencing was by immunoSEQ multiplex PCR. The sample has some 93,000 clones, approximately 60% seen once.

Material for sequencing was PBMCs. V is TRBV27 and J is TRBJ2-7, with 11 positions matching TRBD1. The sequence was obtained from a boy aged 5-17 years in good health and CMV-seropositive. CDR3 region: CASTPGQGAYEQYF. In DNA, the CDR3 is TGTGCCAGCACTCCGGGACAGGGGGCCTACGAGCAGTACTTC.